This T cell receptor beta chain was recovered during a study of T cells in Graves' hyperthyroidism and ophthalmopathy. Regions amplified from RNA transcripts were the TCR beta CDR3 regions. TCR CDR3 regions were first amplified by RT-PCR with HTBI primers. TCRdb independently ran MiXCR on the multiplex PCR reads; one entry per CDR3 protein. The sample lists about 350,000 distinct CDR3 sequences, about 15% occurring once. Orbital computed tomography and thyroid ultrasound, together with serum TRAb and thyroxine and clinical symptoms, were used for diagnoses. General study findings and limits: Ophthalmopathy, which appeared later, was predicted by the model a median around 6 months before onset.

For this clonotype: As yet, its antigen is unknown.

The TCR was taken from a woman in her thirties with Graves' hyperthyroidism. The source material was blood.

The CDR3 region is CASSQPGRTYNEQFF. The CDR3, as DNA: TGCGCCAGCAGCCAACCGGGGCGAACCTACAATGAGCAGTTCTTC. J is TRBJ2-1 and V is TRBV4-1; the D gene could be TRBD1 or TRBD2 (5 bases each). The germline V and J ends were trimmed by 2 bases and 2 bases, with 10 bases remaining between them. The CDR3 loop spans 15 amino acids. Looked up from germline, CDR1 is MGHRA and CDR2 is YSYEKL.